One and the same sample provided the 14 T cell receptor beta chains below, sequenced in a study of cytomegalovirus exposure and HLA in healthy donors. Researchers ran the PCR with 60 Vbeta and 13 Jbeta primers. TCRdb's copy holds only in-frame clones and misses some; the assay was immunoSEQ multiplex PCR. The sample consists of approximately 150,000 clones, about 84% of them appearing once. The sequenced sample consisted of PBMCs. Receptor source: a man aged 50 to 60 in good health and CMV-seropositive.

This chain joins TRBV28 and TRBJ2-3; D uncertain. The CDR3 spans 13 residues. The germline CDR1 and CDR2 sequences are MDHEN and SYDVKM. V was clipped by 2 bases and J by 5 bases, with 8 bases between them. The CDR3: CASSLPHIDTQYF. CDR3 nucleotides: TGTGCCAGCAGTTTACCCCACATAGATACGCAGTATTTT.

This clone has a handful of counts. This chain joins TRBV7-9 and TRBJ1-5; 7 bases agree with TRBD1. Germline V gives CDR1 SEHNR, CDR2 FQNEAQ (reference sequence). This CDR3 comprises 17 residues. The V and J ends lost 1 base and 1 base, in that order; junction bases with no gene match: 7. In DNA form, the CDR3 reads TGTGCCAGCAGCTTAGGGATCGGGGACAGCAGCAATCAGCCCCAGCATTTT. This translates into CASSLGIGDSSNQPQHF.

The rearrangement joins TRBV20-1 to TRBJ2-3; no firm D call. The CDR3 has 11 residues. V shed 6 bases and J shed 11 bases, with 15 bases lying between them. The germline V gene encodes CDR1 DFQATT and CDR2 SNEGSKA (reference sequence). Written as DNA, the CDR3 is TGCAGTGCCTCTCAGGATGTCGGGCAGTATTTT. This codes for CSASQDVGQYF.

This sequence joins TRBV11-2 and TRBJ2-1, with 7 bases fitting TRBD1. The CDR3 length is 17 residues. CDR1 is SGHAT, CDR2 FQNNGV, per germline. Unmatched junction bases numbered 17, after V lost 5 bases and J lost 7 bases. CDR3 amino acids: CASSTLRGPIPGNEQFF. CDR3 bases: TGTGCCAGCAGCACCTTGAGGGGGCCCATACCGGGGAATGAGCAGTTCTTC.

J is TRBJ2-7 and V is TRBV15; 9 bases line up with TRBD1. This CDR3 comprises 14 residues. V shed 3 bases and J 5 bases; nucleotides not matched to a gene: 5. Germline assignment: CDR1 LNHNV and CDR2 YYDKDF (reference sequence). CDR3 amino acids: CATSRGQGNDEQYF. The DNA of the CDR3 is TGTGCCACCAGCAGGGGACAGGGAAACGACGAGCAGTACTTC.

The chain joins TRBV4-2 to TRBJ2-7, with a possible D match to TRBD1 (6 bases). Germline lookup yields CDR1 LGHNA and CDR2 YNFKEQ. CDR3 length: 14 amino acids. V lost 4 bases to trimming and J lost 1 base, with 11 bases between them. This CDR3 is CASSPTGSSYEQYF. CDR3 coding DNA: TGTGCCAGCAGCCCCACAGGGTCTTCCTACGAGCAGTACTTC.

This clone was found once. The chain is built from TRBV10-3 and TRBJ2-7, with TRBD1 identical over 9 bases. The CDR3 runs to 15 residues. From germline, CDR1 is ENHRY and CDR2 SYGVKD. The V segment lost 9 bases and the J segment 2 bases; nucleotides outside the gene matches: 11. The CDR3, as DNA: TGTGCCATGGGCGATCGGGACAGGGACCCCTACGAGCAGTACTTC. Translation gives CAMGDRDRDPYEQYF.

V is TRBV29-1 and J is TRBJ2-1, with D tentatively TRBD1 (6 bases). The V and J ends lost 0 bases and 1 base respectively, with 16 bases between them. CDR1 is SQVTM and CDR2 is ANQGSEA in the germline V gene. The CDR3 sequence is 17 residues long. CDR3 DNA: TGCAGCGTTGAAGAGAAGACAGGAGTAGGGTCCTACAATGAGCAGTTCTTC. It specifies CSVEEKTGVGSYNEQFF.

The V gene is TRBV7-8, the J gene TRBJ2-3; 7 nucleotides align to TRBD2. The CDR3 contains 17 residues. V lost 1 base, J lost 3 bases, and 10 bases stayed unmatched. Germline CDR1 reads SGHVS; CDR2 reads FQNEAQ. CDR3 loop: CASSLGRRGRITDTQYF. The CDR3 DNA reads TGTGCCAGCAGCTTAGGGCGGCGGGGGAGGATAACAGATACGCAGTATTTT. Filled out from reference TRBV7-8 and TRBJ2-3, the complete variable domain reads GAGVSQSPRYKVAKRGQDVALRCDPISGHVSLFWYQQALGQGPEFLTYFQNEAQLDKSGLPSDRFFAERPEGSVSTLKIQRTQQEDSAVYLCASSLGRRGRITDTQYFGPGTRLTVL.

The gene calls are TRBV28 and TRBJ1-4, with a possible D match to TRBD1 (6 bases). The CDR3 is 14 amino acids. CDR1 is MDHEN, CDR2 SYDVKM, per germline. The germline V and J ends were trimmed by 7 bases and 5 bases, with 14 bases remaining between them. This CDR3 reads CASIQGLRNEKLFF. The CDR3 DNA reads TGTGCCAGCATCCAGGGGCTTCGGAATGAAAAACTGTTTTTT.

V usage is TRBV28 and J usage is TRBJ2-3, with D perhaps TRBD2 (5 bases). The CDR3 spans 13 residues. Germline V gene data show CDR1 as MDHEN and CDR2 as SYDVKM. The V end lost 6 bases, the J end lost 6 bases, and 13 bases lay between the germline ends. CDR3 nucleotide sequence: TGTGCCAGCAGCAACCGGTGGACTGATACGCAGTATTTT. Protein product: CASSNRWTDTQYF.

The chain has TRBV29-1 and TRBJ2-7, with 10 positions matching TRBD2. V lost 4 bases to trimming and J lost 7 bases; unmatched junction nucleotides: 10. CDR1 is SQVTM and CDR2 is ANQGSEA in the germline V gene. The CDR3 runs 14 residues. The CDR3 DNA follows: TGCAGCGTTGCCCTAGCGGGAGCGACTTCAGAGCAGTACTTC. Encoded protein: CSVALAGATSEQYF.

J is TRBJ1-1 and V is TRBV27; D not certain. There are 13 residues in the CDR3. CDR1 is MNHEY and CDR2 is SMNVEV in the germline V gene (reference sequence). Deletions cut 2 bases from V and 1 base from J, with 5 bases between. CDR3 amino acids: CASSLLSNTEAFF. The CDR3 nucleotides read TGTGCCAGCAGTTTACTCTCGAACACTGAAGCTTTCTTT.

Regarding this clone: One junction end disagrees with the germline gene, perhaps due to a read error. The chain's CDR3 is CASSRDRNTEAFF. For the CDR3, the DNA is TGTGCTAGCAGCAGGGACAGAAACACTGAAGCTTTCTTT. The gene calls are TRBV7-7 and TRBJ1-1; TRBD1 agrees at 7 bases. CDR1 is SSHAT and CDR2 is FNYEAQ in the germline V gene (reference sequence). This CDR3 is 13 amino acids long.